What follows is one T cell receptor beta chain and its context. Trimming cost V 3 bases and J 7 bases, with 18 bases left between them. The length of the CDR3 is 15 residues. Profiled with immunoSEQ multiplex PCR; TCRdb holds only in-frame clones, not every one. The table has about 12,000 clones, 78% seen once. This record belongs to a study of blood T cell repertoires in COVID-19. This clonotype was sampled from a human donor in a cohort sampled during active COVID-19. Source material: peripheral blood. This chain uses TRBV23-1 with TRBJ1-2; D unclear. TRBV23-1 belongs to the ORF category, with a function that is uncertain. CDR3 sequence reads: CASSHRCHSVRGYTF. For the CDR3, the DNA is TGCGCCAGCAGTCACCGCTGCCACTCGGTCCGTGGCTACACCTTC.